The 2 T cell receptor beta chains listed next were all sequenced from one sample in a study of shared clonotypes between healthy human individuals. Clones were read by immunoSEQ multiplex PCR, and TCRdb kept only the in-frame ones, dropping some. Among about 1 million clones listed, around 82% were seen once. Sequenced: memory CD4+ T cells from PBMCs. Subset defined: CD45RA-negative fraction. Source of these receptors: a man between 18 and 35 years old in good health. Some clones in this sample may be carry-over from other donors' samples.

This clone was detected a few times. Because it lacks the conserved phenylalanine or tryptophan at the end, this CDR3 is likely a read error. The CDR3 DNA reads TGTGCCTGGAGTGTGAGAGGGATAAACACTGAAGCTTTCTCT. Translation: CAWSVRGINTEAFS. The rearrangement joins TRBV30 to TRBJ1-1, with unresolved D. CDR1 and CDR2 from the germline V gene are GTSNPN and SVGIG (reference sequence). The ends were cut back, 0 bases at V and 2 bases at J, with 10 bases in the middle. This CDR3 has 14 amino acids.

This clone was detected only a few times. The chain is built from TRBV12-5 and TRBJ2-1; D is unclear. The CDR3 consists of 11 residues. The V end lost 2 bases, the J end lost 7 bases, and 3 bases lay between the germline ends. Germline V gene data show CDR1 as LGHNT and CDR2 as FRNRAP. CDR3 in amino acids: CASGLRNEQFF. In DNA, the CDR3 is TGTGCTAGTGGTTTGAGGAATGAGCAGTTCTTC.